Below, 8 T cell receptor beta chains from the same sample are listed, as sequenced in a study of blood T cell repertoires in COVID-19. The protocol was immunoSEQ multiplex PCR, while the TCRdb copy is restricted to in-frame clones and leaves out a portion. The repertoire holds about 150,000 clones, with 70% to 90% as singletons. Specimen: PBMCs or T cells enriched from blood (not recorded which). These TCRs come from a man in his fifties who had recovered from COVID-19.

The gene calls are TRBV24-1 and TRBJ2-1, with 8 bases fitting TRBD1. After removal of 4 bases from V and 6 bases from J, the junction contained 4 bases not matched to a gene. Germline V gene lookup returns CDR1 KGHDR and CDR2 SFDVKD. The CDR3 contains 14 residues. The CDR3 bases are TGTGCCACCAGTGAAAACGGACAGGGCAATGAGCAGTTCTTC. Encoded protein: CATSENGQGNEQFF.

The V and J genes are TRBV18 and TRBJ2-1; 14 nucleotides agree with TRBD2. The CDR3 runs to 17 residues. Germline assignment: CDR1 KGHSH and CDR2 LQKENI. With V trimmed by 0 bases and J by 8 bases, 6 bases remained unmatched. CDR3 DNA sequence: TGTGCCAGCTCACCACCAGGACTAGCGGGGGGCCGGGATGAGCAGTTCTTC. As protein: CASSPPGLAGGRDEQFF.

J is TRBJ1-6 and V is TRBV7-3, with D possibly matching TRBD1 (5 bases). The germline V and J ends were trimmed by 2 bases and 0 bases, with 20 bases remaining between them. From germline, CDR1 is SGHTA and CDR2 FQGTGA. The CDR3 contains 20 residues. The DNA of the CDR3 is TGTGCCAGCAGCTTATACCGGAGGGGACTCCAGAGCTCCTATAATTCACCCCTCCACTTT. Translating gives CASSLYRRGLQSSYNSPLHF.

The chain joins TRBV6-1 to TRBJ2-1; 8 bases are a match to TRBD1. This CDR3 spans 17 amino acids. With 2 bases clipped from V and 3 bases from J, the junction kept 9 bases outside the gene matches. Germline CDR1 is MNHNS and CDR2 is SASEGT. The CDR3: CASSESPGQAGYNEQFF. CDR3 DNA sequence: TGTGCCAGCAGTGAAAGCCCGGGACAGGCAGGCTACAATGAGCAGTTCTTC.

V gene TRBV5-1 combines with J gene TRBJ2-2, with D tentatively TRBD1 (5 bases). The V and J ends lost 0 bases and 0 bases respectively, with 6 bases between them. Germline assignment: CDR1 SGHRS and CDR2 YFSETQ. CDR3 length: 15 residues. CDR3 DNA sequence: TGCGCCAGCAGCTTGGAGGGGCCGAACACCGGGGAGCTGTTTTTT. This sequence encodes CASSLEGPNTGELFF.

This sequence joins TRBV5-1 and TRBJ1-5; TRBD1 aligns across 9 bases. The CDR3 totals 14 residues. Germline V gives CDR1 SGHRS, CDR2 YFSETQ. Losses at the gene ends were 4 bases for V and 5 bases for J; bases not matched to a gene: 4. In DNA, the CDR3 is TGCGCCAGCAGCAGGACAGGGGTAGATCAGCCCCAGCATTTT. This encodes CASSRTGVDQPQHF.

This clone has a single count. The V call is TRBV6-4, the J call TRBJ2-1; weak D call: TRBD1 (6 bases). This CDR3 region has 16 residues. Germline-derived CDR1 and CDR2 are MRHNA and SNTAGT. Trimming took off 3 bases at V and 4 bases at J, with 16 bases between the two ends. CDR3 amino acids: CASSDGTRGHYNEQFF. CDR3 nucleotide sequence: TGTGCCAGCAGTGATGGGACAAGGGGCCATTACAATGAGCAGTTCTTC.

J is TRBJ2-1 and V is TRBV27; the D is unclear. The CDR3 totals 11 residues. Trimming shortened V by 3 bases and J by 6 bases, and 3 bases separated the two germline ends. Germline lookup yields CDR1 MNHEY and CDR2 SMNVEV (reference sequence). The CDR3 spells CASSFSNEQFF. The CDR3 DNA follows: TGTGCCAGCAGTTTCAGCAATGAGCAGTTCTTC.